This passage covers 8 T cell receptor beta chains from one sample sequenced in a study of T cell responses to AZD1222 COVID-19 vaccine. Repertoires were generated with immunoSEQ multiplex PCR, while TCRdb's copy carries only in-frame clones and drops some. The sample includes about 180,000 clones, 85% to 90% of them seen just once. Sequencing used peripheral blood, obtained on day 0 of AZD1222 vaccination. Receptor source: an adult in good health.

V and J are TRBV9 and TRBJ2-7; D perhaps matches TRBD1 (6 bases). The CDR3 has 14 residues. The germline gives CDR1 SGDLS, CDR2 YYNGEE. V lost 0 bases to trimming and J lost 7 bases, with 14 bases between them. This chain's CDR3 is CASSVVPGEGEQYF. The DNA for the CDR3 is TGTGCCAGCAGCGTAGTGCCAGGGGAAGGGGAGCAGTACTTC.

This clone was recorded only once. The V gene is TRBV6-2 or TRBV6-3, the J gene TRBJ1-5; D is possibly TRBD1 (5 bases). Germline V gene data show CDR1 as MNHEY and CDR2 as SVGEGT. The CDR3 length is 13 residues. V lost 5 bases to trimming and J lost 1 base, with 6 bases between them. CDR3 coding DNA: TGTGCCAGCAGTGGACAAAGCAATCAGCCCCAGCATTTT. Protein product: CASSGQSNQPQHF.

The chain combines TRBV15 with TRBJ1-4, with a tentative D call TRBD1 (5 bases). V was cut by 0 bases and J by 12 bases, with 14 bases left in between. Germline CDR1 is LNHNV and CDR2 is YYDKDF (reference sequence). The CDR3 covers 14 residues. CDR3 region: CATSRDIIRAELFF. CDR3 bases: TGTGCCACCAGCAGAGATATCATCAGGGCGGAACTGTTTTTT.

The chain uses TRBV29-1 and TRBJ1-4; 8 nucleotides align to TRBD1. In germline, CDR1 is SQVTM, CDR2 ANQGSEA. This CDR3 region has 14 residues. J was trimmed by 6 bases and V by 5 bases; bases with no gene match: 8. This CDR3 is CSVLHTGGDEKLFF. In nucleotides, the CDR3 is TGCAGCGTTCTTCATACAGGGGGGGATGAAAAACTGTTTTTT.

CDR3 bases: TGTGCCAGCAGTCGAGGGACTAGCAGGGGTGAGCAGTTCTTC. As protein: CASSRGTSRGEQFF. V usage is TRBV28 and J usage is TRBJ2-1; 9 nucleotides match TRBD2. V trimming: 5 bases; J trimming: 9 bases; junction bases outside the gene matches: 8. The CDR3 has 14 amino acids. The germline CDR1 and CDR2 sequences are MDHEN and SYDVKM.

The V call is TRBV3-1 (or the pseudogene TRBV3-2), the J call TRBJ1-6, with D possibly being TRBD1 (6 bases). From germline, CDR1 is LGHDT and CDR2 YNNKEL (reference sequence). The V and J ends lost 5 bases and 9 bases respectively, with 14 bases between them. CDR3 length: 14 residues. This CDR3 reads CASSSYTGISPLHF. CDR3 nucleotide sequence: TGTGCCAGCAGCTCTTACACAGGGATTTCACCCCTCCACTTT.

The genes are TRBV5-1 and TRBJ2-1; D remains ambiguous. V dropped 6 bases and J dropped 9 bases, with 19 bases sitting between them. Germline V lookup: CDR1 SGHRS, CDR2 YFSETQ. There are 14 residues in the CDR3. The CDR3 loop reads CASTQYEVRVEQFF. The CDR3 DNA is TGCGCCAGCACCCAGTATGAAGTTCGGGTTGAGCAGTTCTTC. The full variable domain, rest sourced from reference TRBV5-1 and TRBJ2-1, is KAGVTQTPRYLIKTRGQQVTLSCSPISGHRSVSWYQQTPGQGLQFLFEYFSETQRNKGNFPGRFSGRQFSNSRSEMNVSTLELGDSALYLCASTQYEVRVEQFFGPGTRLTVL.

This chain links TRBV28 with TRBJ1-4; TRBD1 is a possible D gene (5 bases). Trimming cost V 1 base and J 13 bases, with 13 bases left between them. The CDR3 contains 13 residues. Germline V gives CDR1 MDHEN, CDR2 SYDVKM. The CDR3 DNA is TGTGCCAGCAGTTTATATGTGAGGGGTTCACTGTTTTTT. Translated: CASSLYVRGSLFF.